Listed below are T cell receptor beta chains from one sample, sequenced in a study of Ad26.COV2.S vaccination and SARS-CoV-2 variants. Profiling relied on immunoSEQ multiplex PCR, and the TCRdb table lists in-frame clones only, not all of them. The data contain about 400,000 clones, about 91% of them singletons. The sample here was peripheral blood, taken in a trial of Ad26.COV2.S vaccine versus placebo. These TCRs come from a person aged 18-60 years who received the Ad26.COV2.S COVID-19 vaccine or a placebo. Both conserved end residues are trimmed from each CDR3.

CDR3aa,v_gene,j_gene
ASSPLLLTSGRYVEQF,TRBV18,TRBJ2-1
ASKTLPDGSYEQY,TRBV7-2,TRBJ2-7
ASSDKLAESYEQY,TRBV2,TRBJ2-7
SVAFGGYEQY,TRBV29-1,TRBJ2-7
ASSQTSSSSYEQY,TRBV11-3,TRBJ2-7
ASSIARASGYGYT,TRBV19,TRBJ1-2
ASSINRDSPLH,TRBV19,TRBJ1-6
ASSWTEGLGGYT,TRBV5-4,TRBJ1-2
AWRGQPNQPQH,TRBV30,TRBJ1-5
ASSRDRGETQY,TRBV5-1,TRBJ2-5